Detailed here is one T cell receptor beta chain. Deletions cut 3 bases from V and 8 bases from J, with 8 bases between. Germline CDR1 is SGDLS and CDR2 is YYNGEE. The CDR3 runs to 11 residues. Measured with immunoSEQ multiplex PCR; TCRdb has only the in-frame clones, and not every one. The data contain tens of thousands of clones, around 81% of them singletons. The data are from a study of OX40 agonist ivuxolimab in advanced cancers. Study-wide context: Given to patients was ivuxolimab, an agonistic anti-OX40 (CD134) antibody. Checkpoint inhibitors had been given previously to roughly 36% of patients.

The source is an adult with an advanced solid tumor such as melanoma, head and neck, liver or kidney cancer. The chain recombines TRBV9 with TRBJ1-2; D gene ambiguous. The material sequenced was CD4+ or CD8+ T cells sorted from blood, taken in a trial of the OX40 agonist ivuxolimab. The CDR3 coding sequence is TGTGCCAGCAGCGACACGTGGGGCTACACCTTC. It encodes CASSDTWGYTF.